The following is a T cell receptor (beta chain) sequence with its context. These data originate in a study of blood T cell repertoires in COVID-19. Study context: The study drew acute and convalescent COVID-19 samples from the United States, Italy and Spain. Sources were T cells, B-cell-depleted T cells, or PBMCs; the material itself was cDNA or gDNA.

In germline, CDR1 is SGHAT, CDR2 FQNNGV. The CDR3 spans 13 residues. V gave up 4 bases and J gave up 4 bases; unmatched junction bases: 3. Source study methods: Researchers report that nucleated cell counts were estimated from reference gene primer amplification. Repertoires were generated with immunoSEQ multiplex PCR, while TCRdb's copy carries only in-frame clones and drops some. V and J calls and clone size are given by that table; D and trimming were obtained from the DNA. In the table there are about 140,000 clones, more than 65% of which are singletons. The sample taken for sequencing was peripheral blood. This rearrangement joins TRBV11-2 to TRBJ2-7, with 8 bases aligning to TRBD1. This clonotype was sampled from a man aged 55 to 70 with active or convalescent COVID-19. The CDR3 is CASSSNRGYEQYV. The CDR3 coding sequence is TGTGCCAGCAGCTCTAACAGGGGGTACGAGCAGTACGTC.